This T cell receptor beta chain comes out of a study of shared clonotypes between healthy human individuals. This CDR3 has 12 amino acids. CDR1 is SNHLY and CDR2 is FYNNEI in the germline V gene. V dropped 10 bases and J dropped 9 bases, with 16 bases sitting between them. Whole-study findings and limits: Generally, naive subsets (rather than memory subsets) showed larger estimated richness.

As regards this clone: Its antigen remains unknown.

Assay used: immunoSEQ multiplex PCR; TCRdb lists only in-frame clones, some missing. The sample consists of about 1.5 million clones, 95% to 99% of them appearing once. Every donor, a Caucasian adult, lived in Nashville, Tennessee. Sequencing was done on a sample of naive CD4+ T cells sorted from blood. The subset: CD45RA+ positively selected. The J gene is TRBJ2-1, the V gene TRBV2, with D possibly being TRBD1 (6 bases). This TCR came from a man aged 25 to 40 in good health. Here the CDR3 DNA reads TGTGCCACCGGTCGTACAGGGCCTGAGCAGTTCTTC. Translating it yields CATGRTGPEQFF.